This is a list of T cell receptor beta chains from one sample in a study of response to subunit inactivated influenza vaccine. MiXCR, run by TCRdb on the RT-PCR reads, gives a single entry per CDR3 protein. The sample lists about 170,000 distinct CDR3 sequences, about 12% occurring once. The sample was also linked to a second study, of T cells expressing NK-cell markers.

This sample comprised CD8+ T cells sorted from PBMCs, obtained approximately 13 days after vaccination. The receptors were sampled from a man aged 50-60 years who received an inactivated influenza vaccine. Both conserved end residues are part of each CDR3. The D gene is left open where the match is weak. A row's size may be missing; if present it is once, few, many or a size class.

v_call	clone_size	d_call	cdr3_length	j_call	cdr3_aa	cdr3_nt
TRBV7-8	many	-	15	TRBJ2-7	CASSSTEGAQDEQYF	TGTGCCAGCAGCTCTACCGAAGGGGCGCAGGACGAGCAGTACTTC
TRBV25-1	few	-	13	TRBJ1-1	CASSRFGNTEAFF	TGTGCCAGCTCCCGTTTCGGGAACACTGAAGCTTTCTTT
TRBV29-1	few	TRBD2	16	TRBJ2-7	CSVEGRLAGARYEQYF	TGCAGCGTTGAAGGAAGACTAGCGGGAGCGCGGTACGAGCAGTACTTC
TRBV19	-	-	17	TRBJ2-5	CASSPAVRYRYQETQYF	TGTGCCAGTAGTCCGGCTGTCCGCTATCGGTACCAAGAGACCCAGTACTTC
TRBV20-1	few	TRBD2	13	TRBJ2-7	CSARTSETYEQYF	TGCAGTGCAAGGACTAGCGAGACCTACGAGCAGTACTTC
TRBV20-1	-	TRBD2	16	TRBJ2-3	CCAPPGGDFLRDTQYF	TGCTGTGCTCCCCCTGGGGGGGACTTTCTAAGAGATACGCAGTATTTT
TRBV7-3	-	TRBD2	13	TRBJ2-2	CASSSGLAGELFF	TGTGCCAGCAGCTCGGGACTAGCCGGGGAGCTGTTTTTT
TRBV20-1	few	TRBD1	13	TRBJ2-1	CSARGQPYNEQFF	TGCAGTGCTAGGGGACAGCCGTACAATGAGCAGTTCTTC
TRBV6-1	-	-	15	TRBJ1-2	CASSEVWFGDYGYTF	TGTGCCAGCAGTGAAGTGTGGTTCGGAGACTATGGCTACACCTTC
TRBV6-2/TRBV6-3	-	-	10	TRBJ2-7	CASSNYEQYF	TGTGCCAGCAGTAACTACGAGCAGTACTTC
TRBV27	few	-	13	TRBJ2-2	CASRRAYTGELFF	TGTGCCAGCAGGAGGGCCTACACCGGGGAGCTGTTTTTT
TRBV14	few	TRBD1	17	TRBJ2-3	CASSQPEGTGKTDTQYF	TGTGCCAGCAGCCAACCTGAAGGGACAGGGAAGACAGATACGCAGTATTTT
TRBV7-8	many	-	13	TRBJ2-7	CASSLAPWSEQYF	TGTGCCAGCAGCTTAGCCCCCTGGAGCGAGCAGTACTTC
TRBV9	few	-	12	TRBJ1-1	CASRPLGTEAFF	TGTGCCAGCAGACCCCTGGGGACTGAAGCTTTCTTT
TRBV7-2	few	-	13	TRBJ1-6	CASSLEIISPLHF	TGTGCCAGCAGCTTAGAGATTATCTCACCCCTCCACTTT
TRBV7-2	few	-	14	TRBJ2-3	CASSPRGDWDTQYF	TGTGCCAGCAGCCCGAGAGGGGATTGGGATACGCAGTATTTT
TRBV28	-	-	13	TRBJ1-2	CASSLLTGNGYTF	TGTGCCAGCAGTTTATTGACCGGTAATGGCTACACCTTC
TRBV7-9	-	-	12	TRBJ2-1	CASGRSYNEQFF	TGTGCCAGCGGGAGATCCTACAATGAGCAGTTCTTC
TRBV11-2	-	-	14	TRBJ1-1	CASSPKGGSPEAFF	TGTGCCAGCAGCCCAAAAGGAGGCTCCCCTGAAGCTTTCTTT
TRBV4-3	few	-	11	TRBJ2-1	CASSRRNEQFF	TGCGCCAGCAGCCGCAGGAATGAGCAGTTCTTC
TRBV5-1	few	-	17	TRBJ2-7	CASSLAGRGPGTHEQYF	TGCGCCAGCAGCTTGGCTGGGCGGGGCCCCGGTACCCACGAGCAGTACTTC
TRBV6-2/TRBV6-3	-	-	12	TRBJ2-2	CASTSNSGELFF	TGTGCCAGCACCTCGAACAGCGGGGAGCTGTTTTTT
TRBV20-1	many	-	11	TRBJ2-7	CSARDNYEQYF	TGCAGTGCACGGGACAACTACGAGCAGTACTTC
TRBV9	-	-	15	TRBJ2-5	CASSAGLSLQETQYF	TGTGCCAGCAGCGCGGGGCTATCTCTCCAAGAGACCCAGTACTTC
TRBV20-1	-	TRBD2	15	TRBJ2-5	CSAPESGGYQETQYF	TGCAGTGCACCCGAGAGCGGGGGGTACCAAGAGACCCAGTACTTC
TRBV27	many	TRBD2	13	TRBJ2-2	CASGRGEAGELFF	TGTGCCAGCGGGCGGGGGGAGGCGGGGGAGCTGTTTTTT
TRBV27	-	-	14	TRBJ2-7	CASSSTVVAYEQYF	TGTGCCAGCAGTTCAACAGTTGTGGCTTACGAGCAGTACTTC
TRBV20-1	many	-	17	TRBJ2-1	CSARDRVTGISYNEQFF	TGCAGTGCTAGAGATCGGGTTACAGGGATCTCCTACAATGAGCAGTTCTTC
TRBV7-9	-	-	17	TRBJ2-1	CASSPPRGAGIYNEQFF	TGTGCCAGCAGCCCCCCCAGGGGAGCGGGGATATACAATGAGCAGTTCTTC
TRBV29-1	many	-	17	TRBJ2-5	CSVEGYRDSRPQETQYF	TGCAGCGTTGAAGGGTATCGGGACTCCCGCCCTCAAGAGACCCAGTACTTC
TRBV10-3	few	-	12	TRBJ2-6	CATLSGANVLTF	TGTGCCACCTTATCGGGGGCCAACGTCCTGACTTTC
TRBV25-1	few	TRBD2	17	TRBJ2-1	CASSEGRLAGAHNEQFF	TGTGCCAGCAGTGAGGGAAGACTAGCGGGTGCACACAATGAGCAGTTCTTC
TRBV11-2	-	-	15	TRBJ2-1	CASSSGMAGHNEQFF	TGTGCCAGCAGCTCAGGAATGGCAGGACACAATGAGCAGTTCTTC
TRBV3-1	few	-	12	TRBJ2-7	CASSGTPYEQYF	TGTGCCAGCAGCGGGACACCCTACGAGCAGTACTTC
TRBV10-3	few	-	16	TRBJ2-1	CATYPGPGDPVDEQFF	TGTGCCACATATCCTGGACCCGGAGATCCCGTCGATGAGCAGTTCTTC
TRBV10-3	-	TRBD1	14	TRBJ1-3	CAIRVTGAGNTIYF	TGTGCCATCAGGGTAACAGGGGCTGGAAACACCATATATTTT
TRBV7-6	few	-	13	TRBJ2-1	CASGSSAYNEQFF	TGTGCCAGCGGGTCTAGCGCCTACAATGAGCAGTTCTTC
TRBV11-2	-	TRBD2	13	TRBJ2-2	CASSHGGTGELFF	TGTGCCAGCAGCCACGGGGGGACCGGGGAGCTGTTTTTT
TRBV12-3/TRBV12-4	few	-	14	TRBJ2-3	CASSLTTSTDTQYF	TGTGCCAGCAGTTTAACGACTAGCACAGATACGCAGTATTTT